This is a list of T cell receptor beta chains from one sample in a study of metastatic and nonmetastatic thyroid tumors. TCRdb used MiXCR to call clones anew from the PCR reads. The profile covers approximately 50,000 clones, with 20% to 25% appearing a single time and approximately 4% taken by the ten largest. The sample was blood. These receptors were collected from a female donor with papillary thyroid cancer or a benign thyroid nodule (not recorded which). Some clones in this sample may be carry-over from other donors' samples. Each CDR3 is given with its conserved first and last residue. The D gene is left open where the match is weak. Rows give clone size only sometimes, using once, few, many, or a class for an expanded clone.

len	abundance	d_gene	v_gene	j_gene	CDR3aa	CDR3nt
15	many	TRBD1	TRBV6-4	TRBJ2-7	CASSPNRDRDYEQYF	TGTGCCAGCAGTCCTAACCGGGACAGGGACTACGAGCAGTACTTC
14	many	TRBD1	TRBV15	TRBJ1-4	CATSRDQGGEKLFF	TGTGCCACCAGCAGAGATCAGGGGGGCGAAAAACTGTTTTTT
18	many	TRBD1	TRBV7-2	TRBJ2-2	CASSPSGGDRMNTGELFF	TGTGCCAGCAGCCCCTCAGGGGGCGACCGAATGAACACCGGGGAGCTGTTTTTT
13	many	NA	TRBV20-1	TRBJ1-1	CSARDRQISVAFF	TGCAGTGCTAGAGATCGACAGATCAGTGTGGCTTTCTTT
12	many	NA	TRBV9	TRBJ2-7	CASSPRPYEQYF	TGTGCCAGCAGCCCAAGACCTTACGAGCAGTACTTC
14	many	NA	TRBV19	TRBJ1-5	CASSIGASNQPQHF	TGTGCCAGTAGTATCGGGGCGAGCAATCAGCCCCAGCATTTT
17	many	NA	TRBV11-1	TRBJ2-4	CASSSRGRGSSANIQYF	TGTGCCAGCAGCTCCCGGGGGAGGGGGAGTTCGGCGAACATTCAGTACTTC
14	many	TRBD2	TRBV5-1	TRBJ2-7	CASSFGGASYEQYF	TGCGCCAGCAGCTTCGGGGGGGCCTCCTACGAGCAGTACTTC
14	NA	NA	TRBV29-1	TRBJ2-7	CSVGGGQGAGEQYF	TGCAGCGTTGGGGGGGGGCAGGGTGCCGGGGAGCAGTACTTC
11	many	NA	TRBV20-1	TRBJ1-1	CRASFNTEAFF	TGCAGAGCAAGTTTCAACACTGAAGCTTTCTTT
13	NA	NA	TRBV5-1	TRBJ2-1	CASSSLGGNEQFF	TGCGCCAGCAGCTCATTAGGGGGCAATGAGCAGTTCTTC
15	NA	NA	TRBV12-3/TRBV12-4	TRBJ2-2	CASSYRGGNTGELLF	TGTGCCAGCAGTTACAGGGGGGGTAACACCGGGGAGCTGCTTTTT
13	NA	NA	TRBV6-1	TRBJ2-7	CATPTSVRYEQYF	TGTGCCACCCCCACGTCAGTCCGCTACGAGCAGTACTTC
13	many	TRBD1	TRBV7-9	TRBJ1-6	CASIGDSNSPLHF	TGTGCCAGCATCGGGGACAGCAATTCACCCCTCCACTTT
17	many	NA	TRBV19	TRBJ2-1	CASRPFGSGDSYNEQFF	TGTGCCAGTAGACCCTTTGGGAGCGGCGACTCCTACAATGAGCAGTTCTTC
13	many	NA	TRBV7-2	TRBJ2-3	CASSEGHSDTQYF	TGTGCCAGCAGCGAGGGACATTCAGATACGCAGTATTTT
15	few	NA	TRBV25-1	TRBJ2-7	CASSYARGDSYEQYF	TGTGCCAGCAGTTACGCGAGGGGCGATTCCTACGAGCAGTACTTC
17	many	TRBD1	TRBV4-1	TRBJ1-5	CASSQGRQGLSNQPQHF	TGCGCCAGCAGCCAGGGGAGACAGGGGCTAAGCAATCAGCCCCAGCATTTT
16	many	TRBD1	TRBV20-1	TRBJ1-2	CSAQNILGTGGNGYTF	TGCAGTGCCCAAAACATACTCGGGACAGGGGGAAATGGCTACACCTTC
12	many	NA	TRBV28	TRBJ2-1	CASSLKRNEQFF	TGTGCCAGCAGTTTAAAAAGGAATGAGCAGTTCTTC
14	many	NA	TRBV27	TRBJ2-7	CASSLWTPRYEQYF	TGTGCCAGCAGTTTATGGACACCACGATACGAGCAGTACTTC
19	many	NA	TRBV7-2	TRBJ2-7	CASSFPLVHPPDSVYEQYF	TGTGCCAGCAGCTTTCCGCTGGTACACCCACCGGATTCCGTCTACGAGCAGTACTTC
14	many	TRBD2	TRBV5-1	TRBJ2-1	CASSPGTSGNEQFF	TGCGCCAGCAGCCCCGGGACTAGCGGTAATGAGCAGTTCTTC
15	many	NA	TRBV2	TRBJ2-7	CASSPGRMGTYEQYF	TGTGCCAGCAGTCCGGGACGCATGGGGACCTACGAGCAGTACTTC
15	many	NA	TRBV20-1	TRBJ1-1	CSARLLTYTNTEAFF	TGCAGTGCTAGACTCCTGACCTACACGAACACTGAAGCTTTCTTT
14	NA	TRBD1	TRBV12-3/TRBV12-4	TRBJ2-4	CASSGTGIRRIQYF	TGTGCCAGCAGCGGGACAGGGATAAGAAGAATTCAGTACTTC
13	many	NA	TRBV28	TRBJ2-7	CASSLGGPYEQYF	TGTGCCAGCAGTTTAGGGGGGCCCTACGAGCAGTACTTC
14	NA	NA	TRBV7-9	TRBJ1-2	CASSSTGRSYGYTF	TGTGCCAGCAGCTCTACGGGGAGGAGCTATGGCTACACCTTC
16	NA	NA	TRBV7-3	TRBJ2-2	CASIPPGKWNTGELFF	TGTGCCAGCATCCCCCCCGGGAAGTGGAACACCGGGGAGCTGTTTTTT
14	once	NA	TRBV20-1	TRBJ2-7	CSASKPLGPGEQYF	TGCAGTGCTTCTAAACCCCTAGGACCAGGTGAACAGTACTTC
16	many	TRBD2	TRBV28	TRBJ2-3	CASSLSVGGLADTQYF	TGTGCCAGCAGTTTATCGGTGGGAGGGCTCGCAGATACGCAGTATTTT
15	many	TRBD1	TRBV5-6	TRBJ2-2	CASSLGRGLVGELFF	TGTGCCAGCAGCTTGGGCAGGGGGCTGGTCGGGGAGCTGTTTTTT
14	many	NA	TRBV7-9	TRBJ1-2	CASSLAGTGYGYTF	TGTGCCAGCAGCTTAGCCGGGACGGGCTATGGCTACACCTTC
14	NA	NA	TRBV7-2	TRBJ2-7	CASTPSRSLYEQYF	TGTGCCAGCACCCCCTCGCGGAGTCTCTACGAGCAGTACTTC
14	many	NA	TRBV3-1	TRBJ2-7	CASSQGQPNYEQYF	TGTGCCAGCAGCCAAGGACAGCCTAACTACGAGCAGTACTTC
13	many	NA	TRBV5-1	TRBJ2-1	CASSLYGGNEQFF	TGCGCCAGCAGCCTGTACGGCGGGAATGAGCAGTTCTTC
15	many	TRBD1	TRBV20-1	TRBJ2-2	CSISGTGAFVGELFF	TGCAGCATCTCGGGGACAGGGGCTTTCGTCGGGGAGCTGTTTTTT
12	many	TRBD2	TRBV5-1	TRBJ2-7	CASSLSGTSWDF	TGCGCCAGCAGCTTGTCCGGGACTAGCTGGGACTTC
13	many	NA	TRBV28	TRBJ2-7	CASSPGWGDEQYF	TGTGCCAGCAGCCCCGGGTGGGGGGACGAGCAGTACTTC
14	many	NA	TRBV5-6	TRBJ1-2	CASSFSDRNYGYTF	TGTGCCAGCAGCTTTAGCGACAGAAACTATGGCTACACCTTC
14	NA	NA	TRBV5-1	TRBJ1-1	CAISLEGPNTEAFF	TGCGCCATCAGTTTGGAGGGGCCCAACACTGAAGCTTTCTTT
12	many	NA	TRBV3-1	TRBJ2-1	CASSQVKWEQFF	TGTGCCAGCAGCCAAGTTAAGTGGGAGCAGTTCTTC
14	few	NA	TRBV6-1	TRBJ2-7	CASSELGLKYEQYF	TGTGCCAGCAGTGAACTGGGGTTGAAGTACGAGCAGTACTTC
13	NA	NA	TRBV6-1	TRBJ2-7	CASTEEAVYEQYF	TGTGCCAGCACCGAGGAAGCCGTGTACGAGCAGTACTTC
14	many	TRBD2	TRBV20-1	TRBJ2-7	CSARQGTSLGEQYF	TGCAGTGCTCGACAAGGGACTAGCCTCGGCGAGCAGTACTTC
16	many	NA	TRBV12-5	TRBJ2-1	CASGSITRGWVNEQFF	TGTGCTAGTGGTTCCATCACGAGGGGCTGGGTCAATGAGCAGTTCTTC
15	many	NA	TRBV6-1	TRBJ1-4	CASSESGGTLEKLFF	TGTGCCAGCAGTGAATCCGGGGGGACGCTTGAAAAACTGTTTTTT
14	many	TRBD1	TRBV13	TRBJ1-1	CASSLRDRDTEAFF	TGTGCCAGCAGCTTAAGAGACAGGGACACTGAAGCTTTCTTT
14	NA	NA	TRBV6-1	TRBJ2-7	CASSHTGHLYDQYF	TGTGCCAGCAGTCATACAGGGCATCTCTACGATCAGTACTTC
13	many	NA	TRBV7-2	TRBJ1-5	CASSKAIPQPQHF	TGTGCCAGCAGCAAAGCCATCCCTCAGCCCCAGCATTTT
17	NA	NA	TRBV28	TRBJ2-3	CASSHLATEGERHTQYF	TGTGCCAGCAGTCACCTGGCCACCGAGGGAGAACGGCATACGCAGTATTTT
14	few	NA	TRBV20-1	TRBJ1-6	CSATDVYYNSPLHF	TGCAGTGCGACGGACGTATACTATAATTCACCCCTCCACTTT